These 16 T cell receptor beta chains were sequenced from one sample in a study of CXCR3-negative and CXCR3-positive naive CD8 T cells. Each TRB cDNA library was prepared by 5' RACE (with UMI labels). TCRdb re-called the 5' RACE reads; one entry per CDR3 protein, DNA not given. The clone table shows about 120,000 distinct CDR3 sequences, with the ten largest holding nearly 0.5%. The source material was naive CXCR3- CD8+ T cells from blood. Indicated subset: CD45RO-CCR7+CD27+CD95- naive CD8+ T cells lacking CXCR3 (TNR3-). Receptor source: a human donor in good health. Some clones in this sample may be carry-over from other donors' samples.

V and J are TRBV29-1 and TRBJ2-1; TCRdb selects TRBD1, and the lack of DNA leaves this call unchecked. Per germline, CDR1 SQVTM and CDR2 ANQGSEA. The CDR3 runs 14 residues. The CDR3 here is CSVGDRRLTNEQFF.

The rearrangement links TRBV7-9 to TRBJ2-2; TCRdb outputs TRBD1, but without DNA this stays unchecked. Germline V CDR1 and CDR2: SEHNR, FQNEAQ (reference sequence). There are 16 residues in the CDR3. CDR3 sequence: CASSSPGQGSAGELFF.

The chain uses TRBV7-9 and TRBJ1-6; TCRdb calls TRBD1, which cannot be checked without DNA. There are 16 residues in the CDR3. Germline loops: CDR1 SEHNR, CDR2 FQNEAQ (reference sequence). The CDR3 spells CASSLAAGLPNSPLHF.

This chain uses TRBV7-9 with TRBJ2-5; the D gene TCRdb calls, TRBD1, cannot be checked with no DNA. The CDR3 totals 14 residues. The germline CDR1 and CDR2 sequences are SEHNR and FQNEAQ (reference sequence). The CDR3 is CASSLGSGTGAQYF.

This chain's CDR3 is CASSQGQYNEQFF. The chain combines TRBV5-1 with TRBJ2-1; the TCRdb D gene call, TRBD1, has no DNA to confirm it. Germline CDR1 reads SGHRS; CDR2 reads YFSETQ. This CDR3 region has 13 residues.

V is TRBV29-1 and J is TRBJ2-3. The V gene's germline CDR1 is SQVTM and CDR2 ANQGSEA. This CDR3 spans 14 amino acids. CDR3 loop: CSVPQGYSTDTQYF.

The chain recombines TRBV7-9 with TRBJ2-2; TCRdb's D call, TRBD1, is unchecked because there is no DNA. Germline V CDR1 and CDR2: SEHNR, FQNEAQ (reference sequence). The CDR3 has 17 residues. CDR3: CASSSPPTGRWTGELFF.

The chain carries TRBV27 and TRBJ2-5; the D call of TRBD2 rests on TCRdb alone, since no DNA is present to check it. The CDR3 length is 15 residues. CDR1 is MNHEY and CDR2 is SMNVEV in the germline V gene (reference sequence). The CDR3 protein is CASSFIAGGRETQYF.

V and J are TRBV6-1 and TRBJ1-3; the D call of TRBD1 rests on TCRdb alone, since no DNA is present to check it. Germline values: CDR1 MNHNS, CDR2 SASEGT. The CDR3 consists of 16 residues. This CDR3 reads CASTPGTVSSGNTIYF.

The chain joins TRBV19 to TRBJ1-1; TCRdb's D gene call, TRBD1, goes unchecked for lack of DNA. Germline V gives CDR1 LNHDA, CDR2 SQIVND (reference sequence). This CDR3 has 15 residues. The CDR3 sequence is CASSIDTGAWTEAFF. Based on the CDR3 plus reference TRBV19 and TRBJ1-1, the full variable domain is DGGITQSPKYLFRKEGQNVTLSCEQNLNHDAMYWYRQDPGQGLRLIYYSQIVNDFQKGDIAEGYSVSREKKESFPLTVTSAQKNPTAFYLCASSIDTGAWTEAFFGQGTRLTVV.

The gene calls are TRBV29-1 and TRBJ2-7; TCRdb proposes TRBD1, but this gene call is untestable without DNA. The CDR3 is made up of 14 amino acids. Per germline, CDR1 SQVTM and CDR2 ANQGSEA. The chain's CDR3 is CSVVGTGSPYEQYF.

The chain combines TRBV4-3 with TRBJ1-2. The CDR3 runs to 14 residues. Germline CDR1 is LGHNA and CDR2 is YSLEER. The CDR3 loop reads CASSQDLTNYGYTF.

The chain joins TRBV6-5 to TRBJ2-7; the TCRdb D gene call, TRBD1, has no DNA to confirm it. This CDR3 contains 15 residues. Germline CDR1 and CDR2: MNHEY and SVGAGI. This chain's CDR3 is CASSPGTGSLYEQYF.

This chain joins TRBV29-1 and TRBJ2-3; TCRdb's D gene call, TRBD1, goes unchecked for lack of DNA. The CDR3 runs 16 residues. Germline V gives CDR1 SQVTM, CDR2 ANQGSEA. The CDR3 reads CSARSAWGASTDTQYF.

The chain joins TRBV10-1 to TRBJ2-5; with no DNA, the TCRdb D assignment of TRBD1 cannot be verified. This CDR3 has 16 residues. Germline-derived CDR1 and CDR2 are WNHNN and SYGVQD (reference sequence). The CDR3 spells CASIGIGQERQETQYF.

CDR3 sequence: CASSFSPGGYEQYF. The rearrangement joins TRBV28 to TRBJ2-7; TCRdb indicates TRBD2, and absent DNA this call remains unverified. The germline CDR1 and CDR2 sequences are MDHEN and SYDVKM. The CDR3 extends over 14 amino acids.